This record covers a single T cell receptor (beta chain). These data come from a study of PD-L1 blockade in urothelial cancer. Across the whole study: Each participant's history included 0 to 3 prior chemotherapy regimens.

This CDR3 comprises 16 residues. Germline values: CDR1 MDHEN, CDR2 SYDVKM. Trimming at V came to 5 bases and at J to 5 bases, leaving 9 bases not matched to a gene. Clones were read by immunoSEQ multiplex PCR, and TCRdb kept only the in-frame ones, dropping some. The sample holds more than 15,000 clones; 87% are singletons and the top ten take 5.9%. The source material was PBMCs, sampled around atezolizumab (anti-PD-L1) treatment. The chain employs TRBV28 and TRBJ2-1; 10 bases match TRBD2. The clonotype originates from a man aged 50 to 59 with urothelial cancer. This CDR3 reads CASSNSSGRAHNEQFF. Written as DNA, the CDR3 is TGTGCCAGCAGTAACTCGAGCGGGAGGGCCCACAATGAGCAGTTCTTC.